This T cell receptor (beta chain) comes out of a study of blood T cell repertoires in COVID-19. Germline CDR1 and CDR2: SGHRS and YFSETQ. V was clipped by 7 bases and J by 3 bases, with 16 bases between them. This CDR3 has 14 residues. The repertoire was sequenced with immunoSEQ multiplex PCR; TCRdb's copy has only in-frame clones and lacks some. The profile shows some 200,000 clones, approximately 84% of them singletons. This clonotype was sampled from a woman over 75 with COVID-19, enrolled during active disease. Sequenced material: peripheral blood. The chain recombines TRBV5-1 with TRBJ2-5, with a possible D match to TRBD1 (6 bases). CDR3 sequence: CASSRSEGEETQYF. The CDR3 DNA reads TGCGCCAGCTCCCGTTCCGAGGGGGAAGAGACCCAGTACTTC.